This T cell receptor beta chain originates from a study of T cells in Graves' hyperthyroidism and ophthalmopathy. V dropped 4 bases and J dropped 8 bases, with 5 bases sitting between them. Germline CDR1 and CDR2: SGHNT and YENEEA. This CDR3 is built from 10 residues. TCR beta CDR3 regions were amplified from RNA. Primed by the HTBI set, a first-round RT-PCR was run on the TCR CDR3. TCRdb re-derived calls from the multiplex PCR reads in MiXCR, one entry per CDR3 protein. The sample includes approximately 510,000 distinct CDR3 sequences, roughly 45% of them seen just once. Uncontrolled infection, other autoimmune disease, pregnancy and lactation each barred patients from inclusion. The diagnostic basis comprised clinical symptoms, serum thyroxine and TRAb, thyroid ultrasound and orbital computed tomography.

The sample consisted of peripheral blood or thyroid tissue (not recorded which). V is TRBV11-3 and J is TRBJ1-1, with D uncertain. The TCR was taken from an adult woman with Graves' disease, either hyperthyroidism or ophthalmopathy (not recorded which). The CDR3 region is CASSSREAFF. The CDR3 DNA sequence: TGTGCCAGCAGCTCCAGGGAAGCTTTCTTT.